These 22 T cell receptor beta chains originate from one sample sequenced in a study of spatial heterogeneity in lung cancer. The time point: sample taken at primary tumor resection. Whole RNA was taken from tumor, nontumor lung or frozen PBMC; it was then sequenced unsorted. TCRdb independently ran MiXCR on the 5' RACE reads; one entry per CDR3 protein. The sample carries about 23,000 distinct CDR3 sequences, about 3.3% recorded once. The sample consisted of PBMCs, taken at surgery. The receptors derive from a female donor with early-stage non-small cell lung cancer.

This clonotype was recorded at least ten times. The chain combines TRBV2 with TRBJ2-1; 9 positions match TRBD1. J was trimmed by 3 bases and V by 8 bases; bases with no gene match: 5. Germline V gives CDR1 SNHLY, CDR2 FYNNEI. This CDR3 contains 14 residues. DNA of the CDR3: TGTGCCAGCGGGCCGGGACAGGGCTACAATGAGCAGTTCTTC. Protein sequence: CASGPGQGYNEQFF.

This clonotype was observed at least ten times. The CDR3 here is CASSPPGGSTDTQYF. In nucleotides, the CDR3 is TGTGCCAGCAGCCCCCCCGGCGGGTCCACAGATACGCAGTATTTT. The V and J genes are TRBV7-3 and TRBJ2-3, with D maybe TRBD2 (5 bases). Trimming left V 5 bases short and J 2 bases short, with 14 bases between. CDR1 is SGHTA, CDR2 FQGTGA, per germline. CDR3 size: 15 residues. Filled out from reference TRBV7-3 and TRBJ2-3, the complete variable domain reads GAGVSQTPSNKVTEKGKYVELRCDPISGHTALYWYRQSLGQGPEFLIYFQGTGAADDSGLPNDRFFAVRPEGSVSTLKIQRTERGDSAVYLCASSPPGGSTDTQYFGPGTRLTVL.

This clonotype was recorded at least ten times. V and J are TRBV9 and TRBJ1-1; D not resolved. The CDR3 length is 14 residues. The V gene's germline CDR1 is SGDLS and CDR2 YYNGEE. The ends were cut back, 4 bases at V and 1 base at J, with 11 bases in the middle. CDR3: CASSLRPGNTEAFF. As DNA, the CDR3 is TGTGCCAGCAGCTTAAGACCGGGGAACACTGAAGCTTTCTTT.

This clonotype was picked up many times. This chain connects TRBV7-8 to TRBJ1-2; D is possibly TRBD1 (5 bases). Germline V CDR1 and CDR2: SGHVS, FQNEAQ. The CDR3 loop spans 14 amino acids. The V end was cut by 5 bases, the J end by 8 bases, with 18 bases between. Here the CDR3 reads CASSSEQGRRGYTF. The CDR3 DNA follows: TGTGCCAGCAGCAGTGAGCAGGGCCGTAGGGGCTACACCTTC.

This clonotype was detected many times. This sequence joins TRBV4-1 and TRBJ2-3; a weak D match, TRBD2 (6 bases). The ends were cut back, 0 bases at V and 1 base at J, with 17 bases in the middle. This CDR3 has 18 amino acids. Germline CDR1 is MGHRA and CDR2 is YSYEKL. Here the CDR3 reads CASSQDPRDPIGTDTQYF. DNA for the CDR3: TGCGCCAGCAGCCAAGATCCGCGGGACCCCATTGGCACAGATACGCAGTATTTT.

This clonotype was counted many times. This chain links TRBV27 with TRBJ2-5, with D possibly matching TRBD2 (5 bases). Germline CDR1 and CDR2: MNHEY and SMNVEV (reference sequence). V lost 1 base and J lost 3, with 6 bases in between. CDR3 length equals 13 residues. The CDR3 protein is CASSLWGEETQYF. For the CDR3, the DNA is TGTGCCAGCAGTTTATGGGGAGAAGAGACCCAGTACTTC.

This clonotype was seen ten or more times. The chain recombines TRBV20-1 with TRBJ2-3; the match to TRBD2 covers 12 bases. The CDR3 consists of 16 residues. Germline V gene data show CDR1 as DFQATT and CDR2 as SNEGSKA (reference sequence). J gave up 5 bases and V 0 bases, and 6 bases lay outside the gene matches. Here the CDR3 reads CSARDWLAGGGDTQYF. The CDR3 region has the DNA TGCAGTGCTAGAGATTGGCTAGCGGGAGGGGGAGATACGCAGTATTTT.

This clonotype was seen many times. This CDR3 is CASSLASGNQPQHF. The CDR3, as DNA: TGTGCCAGCAGTTTAGCTTCAGGCAATCAGCCCCAGCATTTT. The V call is TRBV28, the J call TRBJ1-5; D unresolved. Trimming removed 2 bases from V and 2 bases from J, with 7 bases in between. Germline CDR1 is MDHEN and CDR2 is SYDVKM. There are 14 residues in the CDR3. Full variable domain (remainder filled in from reference TRBV28 and TRBJ1-5): DVKVTQSSRYLVKRTGEKVFLECVQDMDHENMFWYRQDPGLGLRLIYFSYDVKMKEKGDIPEGYSVSREKKERFSLILESASTNQTSMYLCASSLASGNQPQHFGDGTRLSIL.

This clonotype occurred many times. The chain carries TRBV20-1 and TRBJ2-1, with TRBD2 matching 11 bases. The V segment lost 1 base and the J segment 2 bases; nucleotides outside the gene matches: 10. The CDR3 spans 18 residues. Germline V gene lookup returns CDR1 DFQATT and CDR2 SNEGSKA (reference sequence). CDR3 protein: CSARAQFRLAGTYNEQFF. The CDR3 region has the DNA TGCAGTGCTAGAGCCCAATTTAGACTAGCGGGAACCTACAATGAGCAGTTCTTC.

The table lists this clonotype with many counts. This chain links TRBV10-2 with TRBJ2-7; D is possibly TRBD2 (6 bases). V was cut by 7 bases and J by 0 bases, with 13 bases left in between. The CDR3 sequence is 14 residues long. Germline V gene sequence: CDR1 WSHSY, CDR2 SAAADI. CDR3 amino acids: CASNGRGSSYEQYF. CDR3 sequence (DNA): TGCGCCAGCAACGGACGGGGGAGCTCCTACGAGCAGTACTTC.

The CDR3 DNA reads TGTGCCAGCAGCCAAGATAGCGGGAGGAGGGGCTACGAGCAGTACTTC. Amino acids: CASSQDSGRRGYEQYF. The gene calls are TRBV3-1 and TRBJ2-7; 10 nucleotides line up with TRBD2. Trimming at V came to 0 bases and at J to 3 bases, leaving 5 bases not matched to a gene. There are 16 residues in the CDR3. Germline CDR1 LGHDT, CDR2 YNNKEL (reference sequence).

This clonotype has a count of ten or more. V is TRBV29-1 and J is TRBJ1-2; the D gene is possibly TRBD1 (5 bases). Germline V lookup: CDR1 SQVTM, CDR2 ANQGSEA. V was clipped by 4 bases and J by 2 bases, with 8 bases between them. The length of the CDR3 is 12 residues. CDR3: CSVGRGNYGYTF. The CDR3 nucleotides read TGCAGCGTTGGGCGGGGCAACTATGGCTACACCTTC.

This clonotype was counted ten times or more. J is TRBJ1-5 and V is TRBV28, with a possible D match to TRBD1 (5 bases). Trimming left V 5 bases short and J 0 bases short, with 17 bases between. CDR1 is MDHEN, CDR2 SYDVKM, per germline. This CDR3 has 17 amino acids. The CDR3 DNA follows: TGTGCCAGCAGTCATGGGGGAGTGATATATAGCAATCAGCCCCAGCATTTT. Translated: CASSHGGVIYSNQPQHF. The whole variable domain, remainder taken from reference TRBV28 and TRBJ1-5, is DVKVTQSSRYLVKRTGEKVFLECVQDMDHENMFWYRQDPGLGLRLIYFSYDVKMKEKGDIPEGYSVSREKKERFSLILESASTNQTSMYLCASSHGGVIYSNQPQHFGDGTRLSIL.

There are many counts of this clonotype. This rearrangement joins TRBV6-1 to TRBJ2-1; tentatively, D is TRBD1 (6 bases). V gave up 2 bases and J gave up 1 base, with 9 bases separating them. The germline V gene has CDR1 MNHNS and CDR2 SASEGT. There are 15 residues in the CDR3. The CDR3 loop reads CASSESRGSYNEQFF. CDR3 nucleotide sequence: TGTGCCAGCAGTGAAAGTAGGGGGTCCTACAATGAGCAGTTCTTC.

The table lists this clonotype with many counts. This sequence joins TRBV20-1 and TRBJ1-5; 7 bases match TRBD1. The CDR3 loop spans 13 amino acids. The germline V gene encodes CDR1 DFQATT and CDR2 SNEGSKA (reference sequence). V gave up 4 bases and J gave up 3 bases; unmatched junction bases: 3. This chain's CDR3 is CSATGTDNQPQHF. The CDR3 coding sequence is TGCAGTGCTACCGGGACAGACAATCAGCCCCAGCATTTT.

Remarks on this clonotype: A much larger clone lies one base from this, so it may be a read error. CDR3 coding DNA: TGTGCCAGTAGTATAGGAGGACTAGCGACACCGAACGCCGGGGAGCTGTTTTTT. Its translation is CASSIGGLATPNAGELFF. This chain connects TRBV19 to TRBJ2-2, with 9 bases fitting TRBD2. This CDR3 has 18 amino acids. Germline CDR1 and CDR2: LNHDA and SQIVND (reference sequence). Based on the CDR3 plus reference TRBV19 and TRBJ2-2, the full variable domain is DGGITQSPKYLFRKEGQNVTLSCEQNLNHDAMYWYRQDPGQGLRLIYYSQIVNDFQKGDIAEGYSVSREKKESFPLTVTSAQKNPTAFYLCASSIGGLATPNAGELFFGEGSRLTVL.

There are many counts of this clonotype. The chain links TRBV2 to TRBJ2-5; a weak D match, TRBD1 (5 bases). This CDR3 has 13 residues. Germline CDR1 reads SNHLY; CDR2 reads FYNNEI. Trimming stripped 3 bases from V and 5 bases from J, with 10 bases between. Written as DNA, the CDR3 is TGTGCCAGCAGTGATGGGCAGGGCGAGACCCAGTACTTC. It yields the protein CASSDGQGETQYF.

This clonotype was found many times. This chain links TRBV9 with TRBJ1-5; no firm D call. This CDR3 has 14 residues. V was trimmed by 0 bases and J by 4 bases, leaving 8 bases between them. The germline V gene has CDR1 SGDLS and CDR2 YYNGEE. Written as DNA, the CDR3 is TGTGCCAGCAGCGTAGATGGCAGTAATCAGCCCCAGCATTTT. It encodes CASSVDGSNQPQHF.

V usage is TRBV5-1 and J usage is TRBJ2-3; TRBD2 matches at 7 bases. Per the germline V gene, CDR1 is SGHRS and CDR2 is YFSETQ. V dropped 4 bases and J dropped 11; count of bases not matched to a gene: 10. The CDR3 loop spans 13 amino acids. The CDR3 spells CASSPSRRELQYF. The CDR3 region has the DNA TGCGCCAGCAGCCCCTCGAGGCGGGAGTTGCAGTATTTT.

The table lists this clonotype with many counts. This rearrangement joins TRBV24-1 to TRBJ2-7; the D gene is possibly TRBD1 (6 bases). Germline CDR1 and CDR2: KGHDR and SFDVKD. V was cut by 4 bases and J by 3 bases, with 9 bases left in between. This CDR3 spans 13 amino acids. DNA of the CDR3: TGTGCCACCAGTGAACGGACAGTCTACGAGCAGTACTTC. Translating it yields CATSERTVYEQYF.

This clonotype was counted ten times or more. The chain employs TRBV20-1 and TRBJ2-1, with D maybe TRBD1 (5 bases). Trimming removed 1 base from V and 7 bases from J, with 14 bases in between. The germline V gene has CDR1 DFQATT and CDR2 SNEGSKA (reference sequence). This CDR3 is 14 amino acids long. The CDR3 reads CSARAYDRTNEQFF. For the CDR3, the DNA is TGCAGTGCTAGAGCTTACGACAGAACGAATGAGCAGTTCTTC.

This clonotype was detected ten times or more. This chain links TRBV20-1 with TRBJ1-1, with 7 bases fitting TRBD1. Germline CDR1 reads DFQATT; CDR2 reads SNEGSKA (reference sequence). This CDR3 comprises 12 residues. V trimming: 6 bases; J trimming: 5 bases; junction bases outside the gene matches: 6. CDR3 region: CSARQGMTEAFF. The CDR3 region has the DNA TGCAGTGCCAGACAGGGAATGACTGAAGCTTTCTTT.